The text below deals with one TCR beta chain. The CDR3 sequence is 15 residues long. The V and J ends lost 0 bases and 5 bases respectively, with 14 bases between them. Germline V gene data show CDR1 as SGHRS and CDR2 as YFSETQ. Sequenced by immunoSEQ multiplex PCR; TCRdb stores in-frame clones only, minus some. The data show 50,000 or so clones, with approximately 79% seen just once and 2.5% to 4% held by the top ten. This entry belongs to a study of radiotherapy plus CTLA-4 blockade in lung cancer. Treatment of patients with chemo-refractory metastatic non-small-cell lung cancer consisted of focal radiation plus CTLA-4 blockade with ipilimumab.

This TCR came from a human donor with non-small cell lung cancer who had a partial response to radiotherapy plus ipilimumab. The sequences come from peripheral blood, collected from a patient treated with radiotherapy plus ipilimumab. J is TRBJ1-2 and V is TRBV5-1; D unclear. Written as DNA, the CDR3 is TGCGCCAGCAGCTTGGAACTGGGTGAGGAATATGGCTACACCTTC. It is translated as CASSLELGEEYGYTF.